Sequencing of this TCR beta chain was carried out in a study of vaccination and CD4 T cells after COVID-19. Study results and limitations: Relatively few convalescent patients were studied, without early post-infection timepoints.

Stated treatment: approximately nine-day PBMC culture with coronavirus spike peptide pools or control peptides (ViraFEST assay). A note on this clonotype: Its antigen remains unidentified.

The CDR3 totals 14 residues. Trimming removed 3 bases at V and 7 bases at J, with 15 bases between. The germline V gene has CDR1 MDHEN and CDR2 SYDVKM. The assay that was used to sequence DNA from cultured CD4+ T cells was the Oncomine TCR Beta short-read assay. TCRdb re-called the PCR reads with MiXCR, one entry per CDR3 protein. The sample holds 25,000 or so distinct CDR3 sequences, roughly 50% seen once. The gene calls are TRBV28 and TRBJ1-2; D call uncertain. Input material: CD4+ T cells from blood, cultured in vitro. The clonotype was recovered from a human donor who had recovered from COVID-19. The CDR3 protein is CASSLLTALGGYTF. In DNA, the CDR3 is TGTGCCAGCAGTTTGCTAACAGCCTTGGGTGGCTACACCTTC.